The 9 T cell receptor beta chains presented below share a single source sample, sequenced in a study of T cells in Graves' hyperthyroidism and ophthalmopathy. Amplification targeted TCR beta CDR3 regions from RNA transcripts. With the HTBI primer set, the TCR CDR3 went through a first round of RT-PCR. TCRdb independently ran MiXCR on the multiplex PCR reads; one entry per CDR3 protein. There are some 270,000 distinct CDR3 sequences in the sample; 10% to 15% occur only once, and approximately 7.8% lies in the top ten. Sequencing input: blood. Receptors were obtained from a woman aged 25 to 45 with Graves' hyperthyroidism that later progressed to Graves' ophthalmopathy.

This clonotype showed up just a few times. The V and J genes are TRBV19 and TRBJ2-7, with a possible D match to TRBD1 (5 bases). Trimming removed 5 bases at V and 3 bases at J, with 20 bases between. The CDR3 spans 16 residues. Germline CDR1 and CDR2: LNHDA and SQIVND (reference sequence). As DNA, the CDR3 is TGTGCCAGTAGTTTCGGACGGAACTGGGGCCTCTACGAGCAGTACTTC. It translates to CASSFGRNWGLYEQYF. Supplemented by reference TRBV19 and TRBJ2-7, the full variable domain reads DGGITQSPKYLFRKEGQNVTLSCEQNLNHDAMYWYRQDPGQGLRLIYYSQIVNDFQKGDIAEGYSVSREKKESFPLTVTSAQKNPTAFYLCASSFGRNWGLYEQYFGPGTRLTVT.

V is TRBV27 and J is TRBJ2-7; TRBD1 matches 8 bases. The J segment lost 7 bases and the V segment lost 4 bases, leaving 15 bases of the junction unmatched. In germline, CDR1 is MNHEY, CDR2 SMNVEV (reference sequence). The CDR3 runs to 16 residues. The CDR3 coding sequence is TGTGCCAGCAGTTCAACATCAGGGGGCGGTTTGGGGGAGCAGTACTTC. As protein: CASSSTSGGGLGEQYF.

This clonotype was observed many times. This chain links TRBV6-2 or TRBV6-3 with TRBJ1-1; 8 nucleotides agree with TRBD1. The CDR3 runs to 14 residues. CDR1 and CDR2 from the germline V gene are MNHEY and SVGEGT. Unmatched junction bases numbered 6, after V lost 8 bases and J lost 1 base. In DNA form, the CDR3 reads TGTGCCAGCTACACCGGGACAGGGAACACTGAAGCTTTCTTT. Protein sequence: CASYTGTGNTEAFF.

As to this clonotype: This sequence may be a read error, since a much larger clone differs from it by one base. J is TRBJ2-7 and V is TRBV27; the D gene is possibly TRBD2 (7 bases). The V gene lost 6 bases and the J gene lost 3 bases, with 15 bases spanning the gap. The germline V gene has CDR1 MNHEY and CDR2 SMNVEV (reference sequence). The CDR3 sequence is 14 residues long. Written as DNA, the CDR3 is TGTGCCAGCAGACAGGGCGGGAGAATCTACGAGCAGTACTTC. Its protein product is CASRQGGRIYEQYF.

This clonotype has only a few counts. The chain couples TRBV5-1 to TRBJ2-3; 7 bases map to TRBD2. Per germline, CDR1 SGHRS and CDR2 YFSETQ. The CDR3 runs 17 residues. Trimming at V came to 2 bases and at J to 1 base, leaving 10 bases not matched to a gene. CDR3 DNA sequence: TGCGCCAGCAGCTTCCCCCCGGGCGGGAGCCGCACAGATACGCAGTATTTT. Protein: CASSFPPGGSRTDTQYF.

This clonotype was observed many times. V usage is TRBV30 and J usage is TRBJ2-2; the D gene is possibly TRBD1 (5 bases). V was pared by 0 bases and J by 7 bases, with 9 bases between. Per germline, CDR1 GTSNPN and CDR2 SVGIG (reference sequence). This CDR3 contains 13 residues. CDR3 DNA sequence: TGTGCCTGGAGTGTGGGGCTGGTCGGGGAGCTGTTTTTT. Translated: CAWSVGLVGELFF.

This clonotype was counted only a few times. The chain has TRBV12-3 or TRBV12-4 and TRBJ1-2; D may be TRBD1 (6 bases). This CDR3 is 12 amino acids long. V shed 6 bases and J shed 6 bases, with 11 bases lying between them. The CDR3 here is CASRAGQHGYTF. The CDR3 region has the DNA TGTGCCAGCAGGGCAGGACAGCATGGCTACACCTTC.

This clonotype was recorded many times. The chain joins TRBV5-5 to TRBJ2-7; D is unclear. CDR1 is SGHKS and CDR2 is YYEKEE in the germline V gene (reference sequence). This CDR3 region has 14 residues. Trimming shortened V by 0 bases and J by 7 bases, and 14 bases separated the two germline ends. Here the CDR3 DNA reads TGTGCCAGCAGCTTGGAAGAGCAGGTCTGGGAGCAGTACTTC. Its translation: CASSLEEQVWEQYF.

Of note for this clonotype: A much more abundant neighbour one base away suggests this may be a read error. The V call is TRBV7-2, the J call TRBJ2-5; the D gene is possibly TRBD2 (6 bases). V was trimmed by 2 bases and J by 9 bases, leaving 22 bases between them. Germline values: CDR1 SGHTA, CDR2 FQGNSA. The CDR3 sequence is 16 residues long. CDR3 DNA: TGTGCCAGCAGCTTAAGGGGCAGCTTACCGTGGGGGGCCCAGTACTTC. This translates into CASSLRGSLPWGAQYF.